This is a list of T cell receptor beta chains from one sample in a study of blood T cell repertoires in COVID-19. Using immunoSEQ multiplex PCR, the repertoire was profiled, and TCRdb retains in-frame clones only, with some absent. Among 250,000 to 300,000 clones listed, approximately 85% were seen once. Sequencing input: peripheral blood. These TCRs come from a man in his fifties or sixties with active or convalescent COVID-19. Each CDR3 is given with its conserved first and last residue. Each record gives: D gene, J gene, V gene, clone size, CDR3 DNA, CDR3 protein. D genes are given only for firm matches. Clone sizes are given selectively: once, few, many, or a class where the clone is expanded.

D gene: TRBD2
J gene: TRBJ2-7
V gene: TRBV7-8
clone size: once
CDR3 DNA: TGTGCCAGCAGCGACTCAGCGGGGGTTGGTATACTCGCCTACGAGCAGTACTTC
CDR3 protein: CASSDSAGVGILAYEQYF

D gene: -
J gene: TRBJ2-3
V gene: TRBV11-3
clone size: -
CDR3 DNA: TGTGCCAGCAGCTCCAGGCCAGATACGCAGTATTTT
CDR3 protein: CASSSRPDTQYF

D gene: -
J gene: TRBJ2-7
V gene: TRBV7-2
clone size: -
CDR3 DNA: TGTGCCAGCAGCTTAGGGGAGTCCAGACCTGAGCAGTACTTC
CDR3 protein: CASSLGESRPEQYF

D gene: -
J gene: TRBJ2-3
V gene: TRBV10-1
clone size: once
CDR3 DNA: TGCGCCAGCAGGGCCTCATCCGCAGATACGCAGTATTTT
CDR3 protein: CASRASSADTQYF

D gene: -
J gene: TRBJ1-2
V gene: TRBV2
clone size: -
CDR3 DNA: TGTGCCAGCCGTCAGGGTCTCGAAGGCGGCTACACCTTC
CDR3 protein: CASRQGLEGGYTF

D gene: -
J gene: TRBJ1-3
V gene: TRBV3-1/TRBV3-2
clone size: -
CDR3 DNA: TGTGCCAGCAGCCTCGCCGAGGCTATGGGTACCATATATTTT
CDR3 protein: CASSLAEAMGTIYF

D gene: TRBD2
J gene: TRBJ2-6
V gene: TRBV6-1
clone size: -
CDR3 DNA: TGTGCCAGCAGTGAAATCCGCCTAGCGGAGATCTCTGGGGCCAACGTCCTGACTTTC
CDR3 protein: CASSEIRLAEISGANVLTF

D gene: -
J gene: TRBJ1-2
V gene: TRBV13
clone size: few
CDR3 DNA: TGTGCCAGCAGCTTAGGTTCTTTCGGCTACACCTTC
CDR3 protein: CASSLGSFGYTF

D gene: -
J gene: TRBJ1-2
V gene: TRBV5-1
clone size: once
CDR3 DNA: TGCGCCAGCAGCTTGGCAACAGGTGGCTATGGCTACACCTTC
CDR3 protein: CASSLATGGYGYTF

D gene: TRBD1
J gene: TRBJ2-2
V gene: TRBV3-1/TRBV3-2
clone size: -
CDR3 DNA: TGTGCCAGCAGCCAAGATTTTCGGGACAGGGTAAACACCGGGGAGCTGTTTTTT
CDR3 protein: CASSQDFRDRVNTGELFF